This T cell receptor (beta chain) is from a study of shared clonotypes between healthy human individuals. Study-level points and caveats: Having only a few donors restricted how much genetic and exposure-history diversity was captured.

Assay used: immunoSEQ multiplex PCR; TCRdb lists only in-frame clones, some missing. The table shows a few hundred thousand clones, with 95% to 98% occurring only once. With respect to this clone: The antigen is not known.

Germline values: CDR1 SGDLS, CDR2 YYNGEE. The V and J ends lost 0 bases and 4 bases, in that order; junction bases with no gene match: 5. The CDR3 extends over 17 amino acids. Sequenced sample: naive CD4+ T cells sorted from blood. Sample subset: CD45RA+ positively selected. The rearrangement joins TRBV9 to TRBJ2-3; 13 bases line up with TRBD2. This TCR was recovered from a woman aged 25 to 39 in good health. The CDR3 region has the DNA TGTGCCAGCAGCGTAGTCGGGACTAGCGGGACCCCAGATACGCAGTATTTT. This gives the protein CASSVVGTSGTPDTQYF.